Below are 14 T cell receptor beta chains sequenced from a single sample in a study of cytomegalovirus exposure and HLA in healthy donors. Vbeta (60) and Jbeta (13) primers were used in the PCR. The table came from immunoSEQ multiplex PCR; TCRdb's copy has only in-frame clones and leaves some out. Counted here are 100,000 to 140,000 clones, 60% to 75% occurring once; the ten biggest clones make up 7.5% to 9%. Material: PBMCs. These receptor sequences come from a man aged 25 to 40 in good health and CMV-seronegative.

This sequence joins TRBV5-5 and TRBJ2-7, with TRBD2 matching 10 bases. The CDR3 is made up of 16 amino acids. CDR1 is SGHKS and CDR2 is YYEKEE in the germline V gene (reference sequence). Losses at the gene ends were 4 bases for V and 3 bases for J; bases not matched to a gene: 10. CDR3 sequence (DNA): TGTGCCAGCAGCCTCACCGGGACTAGCGCTATCTACGAGCAGTACTTC. It specifies CASSLTGTSAIYEQYF.

V gene TRBV30 combines with J gene TRBJ2-2; 10 nucleotides line up with TRBD2. Germline V gene data show CDR1 as GTSNPN and CDR2 as SVGIG (reference sequence). Germline trimming cut 0 bases from V and 7 bases from J; bases unmatched to any gene: 8. This CDR3 is 16 amino acids long. CDR3 in amino acids: CAWSVTLAGAHGELFF. The CDR3 nucleotides read TGTGCCTGGAGTGTAACCCTAGCGGGGGCCCACGGGGAGCTGTTTTTT. The whole variable domain, filled in from reference TRBV30 and TRBJ2-2, reads SQTIHQWPATLVQPVGSPLSLECTVEGTSNPNLYWYRQAAGRGLQLLFYSVGIGQISSEVPQNLSASRPQDRQFILSSKKLLLSDSGFYLCAWSVTLAGAHGELFFGEGSRLTVL.

The rearrangement links TRBV5-6 to TRBJ1-5; a possible D gene is TRBD1 (6 bases). The germline V gene has CDR1 SGHDT and CDR2 YYEEEE. This CDR3 is built from 14 residues. Between the trimmed V and J ends, which lost 4 bases and 5 bases, there was a span of 13 bases. The DNA for the CDR3 is TGTGCCAGCAGCCGTTCTAAGGGGGATCAGCCCCAGCATTTT. Its translation: CASSRSKGDQPQHF.

The V gene is TRBV5-1, the J gene TRBJ1-4; the D is unclear. Trimming stripped 4 bases from V and 4 bases from J, with 14 bases between. This CDR3 has 15 amino acids. CDR1 and CDR2 from the germline V gene are SGHRS and YFSETQ. CDR3 bases: TGCGCCAGCAGCCCCGGATTCGCGGGTAATGAAAAACTGTTTTTT. Amino acids: CASSPGFAGNEKLFF. The entire variable domain, with the rest obtained from reference TRBV5-1 and TRBJ1-4, is as follows: KAGVTQTPRYLIKTRGQQVTLSCSPISGHRSVSWYQQTPGQGLQFLFEYFSETQRNKGNFPGRFSGRQFSNSRSEMNVSTLELGDSALYLCASSPGFAGNEKLFFGSGTQLSVL.

The V and J genes are TRBV5-6 and TRBJ2-5; the match to TRBD2 covers 9 bases. The ends lost 0 bases at V and 5 bases at J; junction bases unmatched: 5. In germline, CDR1 is SGHDT, CDR2 YYEEEE. The CDR3 sequence is 15 residues long. The CDR3 nucleotides read TGTGCCAGCAGCTTGGGTCTAGCGGGAAGGGAGACCCAGTACTTC. The encoded protein is CASSLGLAGRETQYF. Variable domain in full (rest from reference TRBV5-6 and TRBJ2-5): DAGVTQSPTHLIKTRGQQVTLRCSPKSGHDTVSWYQQALGQGPQFIFQYYEEEERQRGNFPDRFSGHQFPNYSSELNVNALLLGDSALYLCASSLGLAGRETQYFGPGTRLLVL.

The chain employs TRBV28 and TRBJ2-7; 8 bases map to TRBD2. The trim removed 7 bases at V and 3 bases at J, leaving 11 bases unmatched. This CDR3 has 15 amino acids. Germline lookup yields CDR1 MDHEN and CDR2 SYDVKM. CDR3 sequence (DNA): TGTGCCAGCATCGGGGGGGCCGGGACGTACTACGAGCAGTACTTC. Amino acid sequence: CASIGGAGTYYEQYF.

This clone was detected only once. The chain combines TRBV2 with TRBJ2-2, with no clear D. V shed 2 bases and J shed 2 bases, with 12 bases lying between them. CDR3 length: 16 residues. Germline V gene sequence: CDR1 SNHLY, CDR2 FYNNEI. In DNA, the CDR3 is TGTGCCAGCAGTGAACCGAGGCAGACCAACACCGGGGAGCTGTTTTTT. Amino acid sequence: CASSEPRQTNTGELFF.

The V gene is TRBV5-1, the J gene TRBJ2-3; 7 nucleotides line up with TRBD1. The CDR3 is 14 residues long. V dropped 3 bases and J dropped 6; count of bases not matched to a gene: 7. Germline V CDR1 and CDR2: SGHRS, YFSETQ. In DNA form, the CDR3 reads TGCGCCAGCAGCTCGACAGGGTCGGCGGATACGCAGTATTTT. The encoded protein is CASSSTGSADTQYF.

The chain is built from TRBV30 and TRBJ2-6, with TRBD1 matching 8 bases. CDR1 GTSNPN and CDR2 SVGIG come from the germline V gene (reference sequence). The length of the CDR3 is 16 residues. The ends lost 4 bases at V and 1 base at J; junction bases unmatched: 6. The CDR3 spells CAWKQGARSGANVLTF. The CDR3 bases are TGTGCCTGGAAGCAGGGGGCCCGGTCTGGGGCCAACGTCCTGACTTTC.

This rearrangement joins TRBV11-3 to TRBJ2-2; TRBD1 agrees at 7 bases. CDR3 length equals 15 residues. The germline V gene has CDR1 SGHNT and CDR2 YENEEA. V was pared by 5 bases and J by 5 bases, with 8 bases of the junction left unmatched. CDR3 in amino acids: CASSRDSDWTGELFF. As DNA, the CDR3 is TGTGCCAGCAGCCGGGACAGTGATTGGACCGGGGAGCTGTTTTTT. The full variable domain, its missing parts supplied by reference TRBV11-3 and TRBJ2-2, is EAGVVQSPRYKIIEKKQPVAFWCNPISGHNTLYWYLQNLGQGPELLIRYENEEAVDDSQLPKDRFSAERLKGVDSTLKIQPAELGDSAVYLCASSRDSDWTGELFFGEGSRLTVL.

This chain uses TRBV6-5 with TRBJ2-5, with 7 bases aligning to TRBD2. TRBJ2-7 explains the end of the DNA better; the J call may be wrong. The CDR3 contains 15 residues. Looked up from germline, CDR1 is MNHEY and CDR2 is SVGAGI. As DNA, the CDR3 is TGTGCCAGCAGTTACTCGGGGGACTATCCCTACGAGCAGTACTTC. Its protein is CASSYSGDYPYEQYF.

This clone was seen just once. Other DNA sequences from this sample encode an identical CDR3 as well. The chain carries TRBV18 and TRBJ2-5, with D hard to call. Between the trimmed V and J ends, which lost 6 bases and 1 base, there was a span of 15 bases. Germline values: CDR1 KGHSH, CDR2 LQKENI. This CDR3 contains 15 residues. The CDR3 region is CASSPPGTSQETQYF. The CDR3 DNA reads TGTGCCAGCTCCCCTCCGGGTACGAGCCAAGAGACCCAGTACTTC. Complete variable domain (other parts from reference TRBV18 and TRBJ2-5): NAGVMQNPRHLVRRRGQEARLRCSPMKGHSHVYWYRQLPEEGLKFMVYLQKENIIDESGMPKERFSAEFPKEGPSILRIQQVVRGDSAAYFCASSPPGTSQETQYFGPGTRLLVL.

This chain links TRBV5-1 with TRBJ2-7; 7 bases match TRBD1. The CDR3 is 15 amino acids. V was clipped by 3 bases and J by 3 bases; unmatched bases: 9. CDR1 is SGHRS, CDR2 YFSETQ, per germline. CDR3 residues: CASSSESTGVYEQYF. For the CDR3, the DNA is TGCGCCAGCAGCTCTGAAAGCACAGGGGTCTACGAGCAGTACTTC.

J is TRBJ1-2 and V is TRBV19, with D maybe TRBD1 (5 bases). Germline V gene sequence: CDR1 LNHDA, CDR2 SQIVND (reference sequence). Between the trimmed V and J ends, which lost 5 bases and 8 bases, there was a span of 18 bases. The length of the CDR3 is 14 residues. The CDR3 nucleotides are TGTGCCAGTAGTCCGGGGGAGGGGACGGTGGGCTACACCTTC. Its protein product is CASSPGEGTVGYTF.